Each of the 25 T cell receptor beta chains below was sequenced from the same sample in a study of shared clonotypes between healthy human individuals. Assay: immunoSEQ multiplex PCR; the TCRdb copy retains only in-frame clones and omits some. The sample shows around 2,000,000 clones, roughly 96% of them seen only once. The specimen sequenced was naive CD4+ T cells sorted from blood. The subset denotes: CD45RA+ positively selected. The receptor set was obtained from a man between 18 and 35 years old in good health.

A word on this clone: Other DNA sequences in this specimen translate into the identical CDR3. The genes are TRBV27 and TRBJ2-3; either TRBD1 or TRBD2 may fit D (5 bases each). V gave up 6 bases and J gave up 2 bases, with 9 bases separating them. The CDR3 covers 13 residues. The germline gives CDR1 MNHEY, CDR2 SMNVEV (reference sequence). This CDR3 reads CASSRGLTDTQYF. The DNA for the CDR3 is TGTGCCAGCAGCCGGGGCCTCACAGATACGCAGTATTTT.

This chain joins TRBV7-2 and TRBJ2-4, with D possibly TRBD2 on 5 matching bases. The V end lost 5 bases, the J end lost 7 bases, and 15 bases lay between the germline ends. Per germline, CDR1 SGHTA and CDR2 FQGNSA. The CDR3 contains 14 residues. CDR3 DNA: TGTGCCAGCAGCGCCGGAGGTAGCCAGAACATTCAGTACTTC. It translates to CASSAGGSQNIQYF.

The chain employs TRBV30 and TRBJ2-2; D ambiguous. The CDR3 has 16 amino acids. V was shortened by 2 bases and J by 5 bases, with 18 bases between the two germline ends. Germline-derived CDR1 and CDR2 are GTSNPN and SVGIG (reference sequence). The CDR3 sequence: CAWSIPHGQLTGELFF. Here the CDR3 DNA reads TGTGCCTGGAGTATACCCCACGGGCAGTTAACCGGGGAGCTGTTTTTT.

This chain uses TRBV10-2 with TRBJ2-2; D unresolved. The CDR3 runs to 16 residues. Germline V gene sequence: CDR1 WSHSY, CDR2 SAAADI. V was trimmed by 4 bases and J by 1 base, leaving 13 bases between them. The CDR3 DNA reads TGCGCCAGCAGTGGGGCCGCTTATTTGAACACCGGGGAGCTGTTTTTT. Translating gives CASSGAAYLNTGELFF.

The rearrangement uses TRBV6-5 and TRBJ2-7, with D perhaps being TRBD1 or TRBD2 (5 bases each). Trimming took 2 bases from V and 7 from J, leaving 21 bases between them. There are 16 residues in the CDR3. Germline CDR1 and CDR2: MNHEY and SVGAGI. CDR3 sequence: CASSYTLTLGAREQYF. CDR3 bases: TGTGCCAGCAGTTACACCCTGACCCTCGGGGCTCGGGAGCAGTACTTC.

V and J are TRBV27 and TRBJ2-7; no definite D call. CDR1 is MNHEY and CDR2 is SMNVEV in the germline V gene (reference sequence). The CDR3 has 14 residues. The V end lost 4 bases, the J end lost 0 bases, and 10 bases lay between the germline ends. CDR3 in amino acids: CASSSTQSSYEQYF. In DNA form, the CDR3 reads TGTGCCAGCAGTTCGACGCAATCCTCCTACGAGCAGTACTTC.

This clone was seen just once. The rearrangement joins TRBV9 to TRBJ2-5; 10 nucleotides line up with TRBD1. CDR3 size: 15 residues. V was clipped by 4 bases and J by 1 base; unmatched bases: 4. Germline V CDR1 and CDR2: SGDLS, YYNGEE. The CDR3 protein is CASSPRTGGQETQYF. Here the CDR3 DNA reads TGTGCCAGCAGCCCCCGGACAGGGGGCCAAGAGACCCAGTACTTC.

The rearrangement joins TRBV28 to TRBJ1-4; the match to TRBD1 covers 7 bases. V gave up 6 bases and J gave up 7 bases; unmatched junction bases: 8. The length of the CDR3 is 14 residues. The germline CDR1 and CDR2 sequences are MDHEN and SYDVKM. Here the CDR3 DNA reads TGTGCCAGCAGCACCCCAGGGGGTCCTGAAAAACTGTTTTTT. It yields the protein CASSTPGGPEKLFF.

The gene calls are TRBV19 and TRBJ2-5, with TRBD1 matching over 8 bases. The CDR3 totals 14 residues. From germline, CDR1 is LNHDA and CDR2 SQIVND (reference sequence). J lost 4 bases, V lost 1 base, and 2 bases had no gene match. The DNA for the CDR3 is TGTGCCAGTAGTATAGGCAGGGGGCTAGAGACCCAGTACTTC. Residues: CASSIGRGLETQYF. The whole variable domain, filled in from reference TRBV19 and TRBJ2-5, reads DGGITQSPKYLFRKEGQNVTLSCEQNLNHDAMYWYRQDPGQGLRLIYYSQIVNDFQKGDIAEGYSVSREKKESFPLTVTSAQKNPTAFYLCASSIGRGLETQYFGPGTRLLVL.

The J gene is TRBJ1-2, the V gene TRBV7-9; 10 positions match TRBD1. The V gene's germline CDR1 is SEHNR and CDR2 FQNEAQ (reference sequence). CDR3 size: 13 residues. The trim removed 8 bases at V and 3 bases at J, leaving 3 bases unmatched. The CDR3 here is CASGTGAHYGYTF. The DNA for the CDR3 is TGTGCCAGCGGGACAGGGGCTCACTATGGCTACACCTTC.

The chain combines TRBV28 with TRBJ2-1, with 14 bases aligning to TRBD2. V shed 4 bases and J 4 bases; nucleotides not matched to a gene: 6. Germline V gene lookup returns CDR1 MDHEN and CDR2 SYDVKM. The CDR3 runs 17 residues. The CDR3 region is CASSSRLAGGIYNEQFF. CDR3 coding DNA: TGTGCCAGCAGTTCCCGACTAGCGGGGGGGATATACAATGAGCAGTTCTTC.

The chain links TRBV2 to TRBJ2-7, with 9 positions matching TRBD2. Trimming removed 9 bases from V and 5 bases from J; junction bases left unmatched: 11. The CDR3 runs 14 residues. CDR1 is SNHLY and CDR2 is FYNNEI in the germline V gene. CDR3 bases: TGTGCCAGTCGAACCGGGACTAGCAATCACGAGCAGTACTTC. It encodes CASRTGTSNHEQYF.

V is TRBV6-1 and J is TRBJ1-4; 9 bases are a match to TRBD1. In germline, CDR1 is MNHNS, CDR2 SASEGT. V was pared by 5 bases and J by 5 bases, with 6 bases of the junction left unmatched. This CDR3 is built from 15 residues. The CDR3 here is CASSKPTGGNEKLFF. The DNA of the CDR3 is TGTGCCAGCAGTAAACCGACAGGGGGGAATGAAAAACTGTTTTTT.

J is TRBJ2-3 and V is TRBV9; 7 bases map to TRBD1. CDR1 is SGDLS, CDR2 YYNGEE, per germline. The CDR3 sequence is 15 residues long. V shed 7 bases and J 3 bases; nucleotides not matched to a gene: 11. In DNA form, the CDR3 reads TGTGCCAGCGAAAGAACCGGGACAGAGACAGATACGCAGTATTTT. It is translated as CASERTGTETDTQYF.

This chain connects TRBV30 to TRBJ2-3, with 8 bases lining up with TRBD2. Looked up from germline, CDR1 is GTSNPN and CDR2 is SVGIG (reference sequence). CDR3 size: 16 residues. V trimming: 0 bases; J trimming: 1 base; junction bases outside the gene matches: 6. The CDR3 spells CAWSVLAGGRTDTQYF. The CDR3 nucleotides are TGTGCCTGGAGTGTACTTGCGGGGGGACGCACAGATACGCAGTATTTT.

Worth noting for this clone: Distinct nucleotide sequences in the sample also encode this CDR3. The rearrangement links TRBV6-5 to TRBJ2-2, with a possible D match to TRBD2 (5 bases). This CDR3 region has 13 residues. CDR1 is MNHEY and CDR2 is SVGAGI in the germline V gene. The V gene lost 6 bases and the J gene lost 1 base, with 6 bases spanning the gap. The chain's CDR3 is CASSRGNTGELFF. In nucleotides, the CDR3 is TGTGCCAGCAGCCGGGGGAACACCGGGGAGCTGTTTTTT.

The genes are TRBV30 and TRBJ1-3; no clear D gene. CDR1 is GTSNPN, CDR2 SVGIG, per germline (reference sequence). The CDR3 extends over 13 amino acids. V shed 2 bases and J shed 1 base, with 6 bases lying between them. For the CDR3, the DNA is TGTGCCTGGAGTTTACGGTCTGGAAACACCATATATTTT. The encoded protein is CAWSLRSGNTIYF.

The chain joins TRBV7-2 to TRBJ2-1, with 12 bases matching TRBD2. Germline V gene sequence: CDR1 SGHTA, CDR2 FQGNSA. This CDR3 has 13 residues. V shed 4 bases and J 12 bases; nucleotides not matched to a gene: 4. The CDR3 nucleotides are TGTGCCAGCAGCTGGACTAGCGGGGTTGGGCAGTTCTTC. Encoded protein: CASSWTSGVGQFF.

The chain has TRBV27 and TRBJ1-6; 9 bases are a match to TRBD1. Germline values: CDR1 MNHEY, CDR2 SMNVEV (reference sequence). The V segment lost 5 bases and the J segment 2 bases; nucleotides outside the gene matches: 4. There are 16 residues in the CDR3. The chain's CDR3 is CASSPGTGTYNSPLHF. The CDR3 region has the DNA TGTGCCAGCAGTCCCGGGACAGGGACCTATAATTCACCCCTCCACTTT.

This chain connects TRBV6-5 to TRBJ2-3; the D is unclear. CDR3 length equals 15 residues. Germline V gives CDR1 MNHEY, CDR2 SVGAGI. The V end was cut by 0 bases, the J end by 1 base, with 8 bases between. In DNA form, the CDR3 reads TGTGCCAGCAGTTACTCGAGCCCCGGCACAGATACGCAGTATTTT. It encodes CASSYSSPGTDTQYF.

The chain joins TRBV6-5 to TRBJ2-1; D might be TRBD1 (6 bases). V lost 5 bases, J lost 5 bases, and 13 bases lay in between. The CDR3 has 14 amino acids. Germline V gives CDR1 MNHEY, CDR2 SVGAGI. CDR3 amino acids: CASSLGTQHNEQFF. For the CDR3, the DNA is TGTGCCAGCAGTCTCGGGACACAACACAATGAGCAGTTCTTC.

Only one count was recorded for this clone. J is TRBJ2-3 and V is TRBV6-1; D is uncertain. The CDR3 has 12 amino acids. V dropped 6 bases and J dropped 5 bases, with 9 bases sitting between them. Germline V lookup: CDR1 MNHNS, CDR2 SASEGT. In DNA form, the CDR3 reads TGTGCCAGCAGGGGATCCTTAGATACGCAGTATTTT. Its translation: CASRGSLDTQYF.

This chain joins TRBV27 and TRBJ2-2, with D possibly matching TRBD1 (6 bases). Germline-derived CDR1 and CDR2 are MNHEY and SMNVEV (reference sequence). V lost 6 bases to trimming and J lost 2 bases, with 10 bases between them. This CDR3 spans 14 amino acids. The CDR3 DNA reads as TGTGCCAGCAGCAGGGGTTATAACACCGGGGAGCTGTTTTTT. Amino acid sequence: CASSRGYNTGELFF.

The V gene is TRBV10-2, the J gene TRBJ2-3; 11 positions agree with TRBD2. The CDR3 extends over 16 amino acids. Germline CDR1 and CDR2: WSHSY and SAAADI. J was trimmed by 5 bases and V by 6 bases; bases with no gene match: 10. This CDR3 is CASSFSGTSGGDTQYF. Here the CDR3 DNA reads TGCGCCAGCAGCTTCTCCGGGACTAGCGGTGGAGATACGCAGTATTTT.

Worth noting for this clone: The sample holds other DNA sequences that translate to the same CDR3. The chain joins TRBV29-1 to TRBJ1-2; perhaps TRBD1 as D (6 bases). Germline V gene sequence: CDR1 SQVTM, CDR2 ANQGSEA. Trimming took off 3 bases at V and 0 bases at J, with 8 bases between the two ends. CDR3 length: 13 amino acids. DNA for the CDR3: TGCAGCGTTGAGGAGGGGGCTAACTATGGCTACACCTTC. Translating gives CSVEEGANYGYTF.